Listed below are T cell receptor beta chains from one sample, sequenced in a study of cytomegalovirus exposure and HLA in healthy donors. Sequencing used immunoSEQ multiplex PCR; TCRdb keeps in-frame clones, though not all of them. This sample has some 140,000 clones, with around 79% found just once. Sequencing was performed on PBMCs. The receptors were gathered from a young man in good health and CMV-seronegative. CDR3s include the opening cysteine and the closing phenylalanine or tryptophan. D genes are given only for firm matches. Rows may omit the clone size; those that give it use once, few, many or a size class.

CDR3 DNA,CDR3 protein,clone size,J gene,D gene,V gene
TGCGCCAGCAGCCAAAAACAGGGTCCCCCCTACGAGCAGTACTTC,CASSQKQGPPYEQYF,-,TRBJ2-7,-,TRBV4-1
TGTGCCAGCAGTTTAAACAACAATGAGCAGTTCTTC,CASSLNNNEQFF,few,TRBJ2-1,-,TRBV6-4
TGTGCCAGCAGCGAGGGGTGGGGGCTTGGCACTGAAGCTTTCTTT,CASSEGWGLGTEAFF,-,TRBJ1-1,-,TRBV7-9
TGTGCCAGCAGCCCGAGTGGGGGGGGCGGCGTCTACACCTTC,CASSPSGGGGVYTF,once,TRBJ1-2,-,TRBV5-4
TGTGCCAGCAGTGACCCTCGGGGGGCCTCCCGATCTGGAAACACCATATATTTT,CASSDPRGASRSGNTIYF,-,TRBJ1-3,-,TRBV25-1
TGTGCCAGCAGTTTCGGTGGGCAGGGGAACCTCAATGAGCAGTTCTTC,CASSFGGQGNLNEQFF,-,TRBJ2-1,-,TRBV6-5
TGTGCCAGCAGGGTGGGGCTCCTCAGGGGTGAGCAGTTCTTC,CASRVGLLRGEQFF,-,TRBJ2-1,-,TRBV6-1
TGTGCCAGCAGCTTGGGACAGCATACTTTCTATGGCTACACCTTC,CASSLGQHTFYGYTF,-,TRBJ1-2,-,TRBV5-8
TGTGCCAGTAGTACGTCAGGGTTTAACTATGGCTACACCTTC,CASSTSGFNYGYTF,-,TRBJ1-2,-,TRBV19
TGTGCCAGCAGCGCCGGGAACACTGAAGCTTTCTTT,CASSAGNTEAFF,-,TRBJ1-1,-,TRBV7-8
TGTGCCAGCAGTGGACTAGCGTCCTACAATGAGCAGTTCTTC,CASSGLASYNEQFF,-,TRBJ2-1,TRBD2,TRBV27
TGTGCCTGGAGTGTAGGGGACAGGGTGTCCCCCCTCCACTTT,CAWSVGDRVSPLHF,-,TRBJ1-6,TRBD1,TRBV30
TGTGCCAGCAGTGAGACGGCTCCCAGGAATGAAAAACTGTTTTTT,CASSETAPRNEKLFF,-,TRBJ1-4,-,TRBV6-6
TGTGCCAGCAGTACCTCTCGGGCGGGTACCTATAATGAAAAACTGTTTTTT,CASSTSRAGTYNEKLFF,-,TRBJ1-4,-,TRBV25-1
TGTGCCATCAGTGATCAAATTAGCAATCAGCCCCAGCATTTT,CAISDQISNQPQHF,-,TRBJ1-5,-,TRBV10-3